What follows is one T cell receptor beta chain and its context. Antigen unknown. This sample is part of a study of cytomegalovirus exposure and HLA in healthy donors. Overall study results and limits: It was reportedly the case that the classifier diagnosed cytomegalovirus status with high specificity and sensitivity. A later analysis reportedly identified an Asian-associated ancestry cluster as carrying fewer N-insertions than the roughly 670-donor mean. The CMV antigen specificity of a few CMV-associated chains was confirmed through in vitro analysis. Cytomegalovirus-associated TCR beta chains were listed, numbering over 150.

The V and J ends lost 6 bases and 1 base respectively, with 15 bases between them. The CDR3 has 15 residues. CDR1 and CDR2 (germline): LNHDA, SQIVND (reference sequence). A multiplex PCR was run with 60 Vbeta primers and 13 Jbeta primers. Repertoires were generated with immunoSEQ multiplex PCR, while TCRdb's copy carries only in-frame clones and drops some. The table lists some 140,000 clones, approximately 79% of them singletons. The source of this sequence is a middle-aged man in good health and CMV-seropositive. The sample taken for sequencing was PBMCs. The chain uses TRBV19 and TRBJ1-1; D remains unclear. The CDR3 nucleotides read TGTGCCAGTAGAGTGGGCAGCCCGAGGAACACTGAAGCTTTCTTT. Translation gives CASRVGSPRNTEAFF.